The 21 T cell receptor beta chains reported below all come from one sample, sequenced in a study of metastatic and nonmetastatic thyroid tumors (dated by TCRdb to 2018 to 2021). The library was prepared using PCR. TCRdb names Illumina HiSeq 4000 as the instrument used. TCRdb applied fastp at Q25 and MiXCR to the public reads, then kept only in-frame beta chains. For this sample the table gives tens of thousands of clones, of which around 21% were detected only once. About 3.8% of the sample is taken by the ten largest. None of the patients had been given any treatment before thyroid surgery. Sequenced material: blood. The receptors originated from a male donor with papillary thyroid cancer or a benign thyroid nodule (not recorded which). Some clones in this sample may be carry-over from other donors' samples.

The chain is built from TRBV12-3 or TRBV12-4 and TRBJ1-1; D remains ambiguous. The CDR3 has 13 amino acids. Trimming cost V 2 bases and J 3 bases, with 7 bases left between them. The DNA of the CDR3 is TGTGCCAGCAGTTTAAGACGTCACACTGAAGCTTTCTTT. This codes for CASSLRRHTEAFF.

This clone was seen ten or more times. This chain connects TRBV20-1 to TRBJ2-5; TRBD2 matches 9 bases. The CDR3 has 14 amino acids. The V gene's germline CDR1 is DFQATT and CDR2 SNEGSKA (reference sequence). Trimming cost V 0 bases and J 4 bases; bases outside gene matches: 3. Written as DNA, the CDR3 is TGCAGTGCTAGAGAAGGCGGGGGGGCAGAGACCCAGTACTTC. Its protein is CSAREGGGAETQYF.

This clone was found many times. This chain connects TRBV5-1 to TRBJ1-2; no definite D call. Germline loops: CDR1 SGHRS, CDR2 YFSETQ. Trimming pared 0 bases from V and 4 bases from J, leaving 13 bases between. The CDR3 covers 15 residues. CDR3 loop: CASSLGSMRGYGYTF. The CDR3 DNA follows: TGCGCCAGCAGCTTGGGGTCAATGCGAGGCTATGGCTACACCTTC.

This clone has at least ten counts. DNA for the CDR3: TGTGCCAGCAGCTTACGACTAGGCGAGCAGTACTTC. Its protein product is CASSLRLGEQYF. The chain combines TRBV7-9 with TRBJ2-7, with a tentative D call TRBD2 (6 bases). The germline V gene encodes CDR1 SEHNR and CDR2 FQNEAQ (reference sequence). Trimming pared 2 bases from V and 6 bases from J, leaving 8 bases between. This CDR3 is 12 amino acids long.

This clone came up many times. The rearrangement links TRBV10-3 to TRBJ2-7; D might be TRBD1 (6 bases). Germline V CDR1 and CDR2: ENHRY, SYGVKD. The CDR3 contains 15 residues. V lost 10 bases, J lost 1 base, and 20 bases lay in between. In nucleotides, the CDR3 is TGTGCCACCTTCCCCGGGACAAGGCTTTCCTACGAGCAGTACTTC. Amino acids: CATFPGTRLSYEQYF.

The sample holds many counts of this clone. This could be a read error, since a much larger clone is one nucleotide away. The CDR3 spells CATSSTDSHEQYF. For the CDR3, the DNA is TGTGCCACCAGTAGCACCGACTCCCACGAGCAGTACTTC. The rearrangement joins TRBV15 to TRBJ2-7; D ambiguous. The CDR3 runs 13 residues. The germline CDR1 and CDR2 sequences are LNHNV and YYDKDF (reference sequence). The full variable domain, completed using reference TRBV15 and TRBJ2-7, is DAMVIQNPRYQVTQFGKPVTLSCSQTLNHNVMYWYQQKSSQAPKLLFHYYDKDFNNEADTPDNFQSRRPNTSFCFLDIRSPGLGDTAMYLCATSSTDSHEQYFGPGTRLTVT.

Many counts were recorded for this clone. The chain employs TRBV10-1 and TRBJ2-7; 8 positions agree with TRBD2. This CDR3 contains 15 residues. The germline V gene encodes CDR1 WNHNN and CDR2 SYGVQD (reference sequence). V shed 2 bases, J shed 3 bases, and the junction held 6 bases outside the gene matches. The CDR3 sequence: CASSERAGGVYEQYF. CDR3 bases: TGCGCCAGCAGTGAGCGGGCGGGAGGTGTCTACGAGCAGTACTTC.

As regards this clone: A read error is possible here, since a much larger clone lies one base away. The V call is TRBV7-9, the J call TRBJ2-5; 8 bases are shared with TRBD2. Germline assignment: CDR1 SEHNR and CDR2 FQNEAQ (reference sequence). The trim removed 4 bases at V and 1 base at J, leaving 5 bases unmatched. This CDR3 has 15 residues. DNA for the CDR3: TGTGCCAGCAGCTCAGCGGGAGAATCCCAAGAGACCCAGTACTTC. This encodes CASSSAGESQETQYF.

This clone has ten or more counts. The rearrangement joins TRBV10-2 to TRBJ2-4; D uncertain. This CDR3 has 13 amino acids. V was pared by 2 bases and J by 4 bases, with 6 bases between. Germline V gene lookup returns CDR1 WSHSY and CDR2 SAAADI. The DNA for the CDR3 is TGCGCCAGCAGTGAGGGTCAGAAAAACATTCAGTACTTC. Translating it yields CASSEGQKNIQYF.

This clone was seen ten or more times. The chain uses TRBV4-1 and TRBJ2-1; unclear D gene. CDR3 length: 12 residues. The V end lost 3 bases, the J end lost 5 bases, and 5 bases lay between the germline ends. Germline CDR1 is MGHRA and CDR2 is YSYEKL. The DNA for the CDR3 is TGCGCCAGCAGCCACTTTAACAATGAGCAGTTCTTC. Translation gives CASSHFNNEQFF.

The chain has TRBV6-1 and TRBJ1-2; TRBD1 matches 7 bases. Germline V lookup: CDR1 MNHNS, CDR2 SASEGT. Germline trimming cut 0 bases from V and 3 bases from J; bases unmatched to any gene: 4. The CDR3 has 15 amino acids. The CDR3 protein is CASSEAVGQYYGYTF. The CDR3 bases are TGTGCCAGCAGTGAAGCGGTGGGACAGTACTATGGCTACACCTTC.

This chain joins TRBV7-2 and TRBJ2-1, with 8 bases identical to TRBD2. In germline, CDR1 is SGHTA, CDR2 FQGNSA. The CDR3 is 15 residues long. V dropped 3 bases and J dropped 4; count of bases not matched to a gene: 5. CDR3 amino acids: CASSFSGARYNEQFF. CDR3 DNA sequence: TGTGCCAGCAGCTTTAGCGGGGCGAGATACAATGAGCAGTTCTTC. Complete variable domain (other parts from reference TRBV7-2 and TRBJ2-1): GAGVSQSPSNKVTEKGKDVELRCDPISGHTALYWYRQSLGQGLEFLIYFQGNSAPDKSGLPSDRFSAERTGGSVSTLTIQRTQQEDSAVYLCASSFSGARYNEQFFGPGTRLTVL.

This clone was recorded at least ten times. A much larger clone sits a single nucleotide away, making a read error possible. The chain is built from TRBV5-1 and TRBJ2-5; a weak D match, TRBD2 (6 bases). V was cut by 7 bases and J by 4 bases, with 17 bases left in between. This CDR3 is built from 14 residues. Germline assignment: CDR1 SGHRS and CDR2 YFSETQ. Here the CDR3 DNA reads TGCGCCAGCGGCTCCGGGACTTTAATAGAGACCCAGTACTTC. Translating it yields CASGSGTLIETQYF.

The chain has TRBV4-1 and TRBJ1-2; 9 bases map to TRBD1. Germline CDR1 and CDR2: MGHRA and YSYEKL. This CDR3 spans 15 amino acids. Losses at the gene ends were 1 base for V and 3 bases for J; bases not matched to a gene: 3. CDR3 coding DNA: TGCGCCAGCAGCCAAGCGGACAGGGGACACTATGGCTACACCTTC. Protein sequence: CASSQADRGHYGYTF.

This clone was recorded many times. The rearrangement links TRBV5-5 to TRBJ1-2; no definite D call. CDR1 and CDR2 from the germline V gene are SGHKS and YYEKEE (reference sequence). V gave up 0 bases and J gave up 4 bases, with 10 bases separating them. CDR3 size: 14 residues. In nucleotides, the CDR3 is TGTGCCAGCAGCTTGGCCACCCTTTTCTATGGCTACACCTTC. This translates into CASSLATLFYGYTF.

On this clone: The junction differs from germline at one of its ends, possibly a read error. The V call is TRBV20-1, the J call TRBJ2-3; no clear D gene. The CDR3 is 12 residues long. Germline V gene sequence: CDR1 DFQATT, CDR2 SNEGSKA (reference sequence). The CDR3 sequence is CSAVPGTDTLYF. The CDR3 DNA follows: TGCAGTGCGGTACCGGGCACAGATACGCTGTATTTT.

Of note for this clone: A read error may be the cause here, since a much bigger clone is one base away. The chain employs TRBV3-1 and TRBJ2-5; 9 bases fit TRBD1. The ends lost 4 bases at V and 4 bases at J; junction bases unmatched: 13. Germline CDR1 and CDR2: LGHDT and YNNKEL (reference sequence). The CDR3 consists of 17 residues. CDR3 region: CASSPRSVQGARETQYF. The CDR3 DNA reads TGTGCCAGCAGCCCCCGCTCGGTACAGGGGGCGCGAGAGACCCAGTACTTC.

At least ten counts were recorded for this clone. The genes are TRBV9 and TRBJ1-3; D is perhaps TRBD1 (6 bases). The CDR3 covers 16 residues. Germline values: CDR1 SGDLS, CDR2 YYNGEE. Trimming cost V 4 bases and J 4 bases, with 18 bases left between them. CDR3: CASSPGSGAGGNTIYF. The CDR3 DNA reads as TGTGCCAGCAGCCCAGGTTCGGGGGCCGGGGGAAACACCATATATTTT.

This clone was seen repeatedly, ten times or more. The chain links TRBV20-1 to TRBJ2-3; no firm D call. Trimming took off 0 bases at V and 2 bases at J, with 6 bases between the two ends. The CDR3 extends over 13 amino acids. CDR1 is DFQATT and CDR2 is SNEGSKA in the germline V gene (reference sequence). CDR3 DNA sequence: TGCAGTGCTAGAGAACCAAACACAGATACGCAGTATTTT. It yields the protein CSAREPNTDTQYF.

In the case of this clone: Germline is not matched at one junction end, which may reflect a read error. The J gene is TRBJ1-6, the V gene TRBV6-1, with TRBD1 matching 12 bases. This CDR3 is 15 amino acids long. CDR1 and CDR2 from the germline V gene are MNHNS and SASEGT. CDR3 region: CASSFDGTGGSHLHF. The CDR3 region has the DNA TGTGCCAGCAGCTTCGACGGGACAGGGGGCTCACACCTCCACTTT.

The table lists this clone with a few counts. The chain joins TRBV6-1 to TRBJ2-7; no reliable D call. Germline V gene sequence: CDR1 MNHNS, CDR2 SASEGT. The V gene lost 3 bases and the J gene lost 0 bases, with 12 bases spanning the gap. The CDR3 spans 15 residues. As DNA, the CDR3 is TGTGCCAGCAGTGATAGAGGTCCCAGCTCCTACGAGCAGTACTTC. Protein product: CASSDRGPSSYEQYF.